These 4 T cell receptor beta chains were all obtained from the same sample, sequenced in a study of T cells in Graves' hyperthyroidism and ophthalmopathy. RNA transcripts served as the template for amplifying TCR beta CDR3 regions. During a first-round RT-PCR of the TCR CDR3, the HTBI primer set was used. TCRdb reprocessed the multiplex PCR reads with MiXCR, giving one entry per CDR3 protein. The sample contains more than 300,000 distinct CDR3 sequences, 17% of which appear only once. The specimen was blood. The receptors were gathered from a woman in her thirties with Graves' hyperthyroidism that later progressed to Graves' ophthalmopathy.

The chain has TRBV25-1 and TRBJ2-3; TRBD2 is a possible D gene (5 bases). The CDR3 length is 17 residues. Trimming pared 1 base from V and 2 bases from J, leaving 16 bases between. Germline assignment: CDR1 MGHDK and CDR2 SYGVNS. The CDR3 DNA is TGTGCCAGCAGTGAATCGAGGCTCGGGGTTCCCACAGATACGCAGTATTTT. It translates to CASSESRLGVPTDTQYF.

This clonotype was counted at least ten times. J is TRBJ2-1 and V is TRBV29-1; no clear D gene. The V gene lost 3 bases and the J gene lost 6 bases, with 9 bases spanning the gap. The CDR3 spans 12 residues. CDR1 is SQVTM, CDR2 ANQGSEA, per germline. CDR3 sequence: CSVEAHSNEQFF. For the CDR3, the DNA is TGCAGCGTTGAGGCGCATAGCAATGAGCAGTTCTTC.

This clonotype was seen ten or more times. The chain couples TRBV6-1 to TRBJ2-7, with a possible D match to TRBD2 (6 bases). Trimming took 6 bases from V and 4 from J, leaving 31 bases between them. The CDR3 sequence is 19 residues long. Germline values: CDR1 MNHNS, CDR2 SASEGT. CDR3 loop: CASRKFPGGEFLLEYEQYF. CDR3 coding DNA: TGTGCCAGCAGGAAGTTCCCCGGAGGGGAGTTTCTTCTAGAATACGAGCAGTACTTC.

V gene TRBV20-1 combines with J gene TRBJ2-1; 10 nucleotides match TRBD1. Germline V gives CDR1 DFQATT, CDR2 SNEGSKA (reference sequence). The CDR3 length is 12 residues. Losses at the gene ends were 3 bases for V and 8 bases for J; bases not matched to a gene: 1. The CDR3 DNA is TGCAGTGCTAGGACAGGGGGCGATGAGCAGTTCTTC. Amino acid sequence: CSARTGGDEQFF.